This TCR beta chain was recorded in a study of cytomegalovirus exposure and HLA in healthy donors (TCRdb year 2017). For context, the study as a whole: In an earlier analysis of 587 of the donors, approximately 300 Gb of sequence data and 95 million to 130 million unique TCR beta sequences from roughly 200 million T cells were reported. Around 330 gigabases of sequencing data and around 80 million unique TCR sequences made up an early release that covered roughly 670 HLA-typed donors. The genetic ancestry cluster associated with self-reported Caucasian donors included roughly four fifths of the 300 to 400 genotyped donors. The study was designed to test whether signatures of past pathogen exposure could be identified by cataloging public T cell receptors. The T cell repertoires of several hundred subjects were profiled by immunosequencing and related to cytomegalovirus serostatus. A separate validation cohort of roughly 110 different subjects was used in addition to the 666-subject first cohort. To predict cytomegalovirus infection status, the study brought together high-throughput TCR immunosequencing, statistical association of individual TCRs with disease status, and machine learning. To study patterns of TCR occurrence, a later analysis re-analyzed previously published TCR beta repertoires from just over 650 donors and added high-resolution HLA genotyping. The later analysis used no new phenotypic data to find candidate immune exposures, relying instead on TCR beta sequences and their occurrence across donors. An earlier analysis of about 600 of the donors used high-throughput TCR beta sequencing to judge whether each TCR beta V gene segment behaved as functional or pseudogenic. Alongside the repertoire data, information on donor age, sex, ethnicity and CMV serostatus was compiled. A later genetic analysis used genome-wide SNP genotypes for 398 of the 666 donors, treating that subset as a discovery cohort. Every discovery cohort repertoire had been produced on one sequencing platform. Both class I and class II loci were covered by HLA typing, at four-digit resolution. Typing coverage varied by locus: about 629-640 donors for A, B, C, DRB1 and DQB1; some 520 for DQA1; around 570 for DPA1; around 490 for DPB1. Several DR-DQ haplotypes were treated as single units for association and clustering because of strong linkage in the cohort. Among around 400 genotyped donors of the cohort, an average of roughly 230,000 unique TCR beta nucleotide sequences was sequenced per donor, of which 15% to 20% were non-productive. Results and caveats for the whole study, not just this receptor: The study gave a list of more than 150 TCR beta chains associated with cytomegalovirus. Broadly in line with IMGT annotations, most TCR beta V segments showed up in productive rearrangements about 90% or about 30% of the time in an earlier analysis of several hundred of the donors. Compared with equally common non-associated chains, HLA-associated TCR beta chains in a later analysis were more clonally expanded and had lower generation probabilities. Because HLA typing was unavailable for some donors at each locus, only the typed subset was used in association tests. The classifier was reported to diagnose cytomegalovirus status with high specificity and sensitivity in both the original cohort and the validation cohort. In a later genetic analysis, fewer N-insertions in productive TCRs were reported among donors in an Asian-associated ancestry cluster than the roughly 640-donor mean. A cluster of highly shared sequence variants was judged likely to be a technical artifact of the sequencing pipeline. When HLA alleles, especially DR and DQ, strongly co-occurred, attributing TCR associations to individual alleles was difficult. Several of the top co-occurrence clusters appeared to be linked to parvovirus B19, influenza, CMV and Epstein-Barr virus, according to a later analysis. In a later genetic analysis, a missense DCLRE1C variant was associated with V-gene and J-gene trimming of TCR beta chains, and the association was replicated in an independent cohort. Because counts were too low, more than 15 rarely observed V segments, including chromosome 9 orphons, were left out of the earlier analysis of 500 to 750 of the donors. Some IMGT-functional V segments, including TRBV6-2 and TRBV6-3, could not be distinguished by the 87-base-pair reads and were therefore excluded. A later analysis found that most CMV-associated TCR beta chains appeared HLA-restricted, with HLA associations seemingly driven largely by CMV exposure. Only TCR beta chains were sequenced in this cohort, and the absence of alpha or paired-chain data limited detectable features. Linkage disequilibrium might explain the correlated functional status among segregating V segments, but an unknown experimental factor could not be excluded. For the cohort, immune exposure information was limited to CMV serostatus. In vitro tests confirmed that a few of the cytomegalovirus-associated TCR beta chains recognize cytomegalovirus antigens. At a false discovery rate of 0.05, a later analysis linked some 17,000 TCR beta sequences to specific HLA alleles. According to a later analysis, TCR association rates differed among HLA loci, with DRB1 alleles showing the most associated TCRs and HLA-C alleles showing the fewest. Sequencing depth was assumed to be roughly uniform across donors in the presence/absence analyses, though that assumption may not hold. A further reported finding was that TCR beta sequences accurately predicted the HLA-A and HLA-B alleles for most subjects in the first cohort. It was suggested by the authors that the approach could potentially be generalized to other disease states and immunological phenotypes. Across donors, most TCR sequences were observed very rarely, whereas some public TCRs were present in many individuals.

Library preparation was by the immunoSEQ multiplex PCR assay. The multiplex PCR relied on a mix of 60 forward primers for TCR Vbeta segments and 13 reverse primers for TCR Jbeta segments. A multiplex PCR assay on genomic DNA amplified the CDR3 region of rearranged TCR beta genes. The Illumina HiSeq System was used to sequence the amplified TCR beta libraries as 87-base-pair reads. Concerning the study's data processing: In a later analysis, approximately 74 million unique TCR beta chains were counted across the 500 to 700 repertoires, and roughly 10 million of these chains were shared by at least two donors. A nearest-neighbor algorithm error-corrected the raw reads and collapsed the reads into unique sequences, merging closely related sequences to remove PCR and sequencing errors. To assign V, D and J gene segments, CDR3 sequences were aligned to IMGT reference sequences. Each retained sequence needed at least a six-nucleotide match to both a V gene segment and a J gene segment. A rearrangement was called productive if the CDR3 had no stop codons and remained in frame with V and J, and every other rearrangement was called non-productive. Following IMGT convention, CDR3 was defined as the stretch from the second conserved V-encoded cysteine up to the conserved J-encoded phenylalanine. In an earlier analysis of roughly 580 of the donors, sequences lacking an unambiguous match to a single V gene segment were excluded. An earlier analysis of under 750 of the donors called V segments functional above 56.7% productive rearrangements and segregating when the between-donor standard deviation exceeded 5%. A statistical classification framework was built to diagnose cytomegalovirus status from the catalog of TCR beta chain sequences. V and J gene assignment, in a later analysis, came from comparing TCR nucleotide sequences with IMGT/GENE-DB human TR gene sequences. A later analysis assigned CDR3 sequences and most-parsimonious VDJ recombination scenarios with the TCRdist pipeline. In a later analysis, each TCR beta chain was defined by its CDR3 amino acid sequence together with its V-gene family, and reads without a unique V-gene family were excluded. In a later analysis, several hundred highly shared, low-generation-probability nucleotide sequences were removed to address suspected cross-contamination and a sequencing artifact. A later analysis calculated a clonal expansion index for each public chain from normalized within-repertoire ranks of inferred template counts. In a later analysis, generation probabilities were computed with a VDJ recombination model fitted to out-of-frame rearrangements, and the resulting probabilities were checked against IGoR. In a later analysis, TCR-TCR, TCR-HLA and TCR-CMV co-occurrence was scored with hypergeometric tests, and a repertoire-size bias correction was applied to TCR pairs. To estimate false discovery rates, a later analysis permuted the HLA or CMV assignments 20 times. In a later analysis, co-occurring TCRs were grouped using DBSCAN, with TCRdist sequence similarity added in when clustering inside HLA-allele-positive subsets. Co-occurrence clustering excluded repertoires with fewer than 30,000 or more than 120,000 public chains, plus five with anomalous nucleotide sharing. This immuneACCESS table, as held by TCRdb, lists in-frame sequences with V and J called but not all clones. Of the missing ones, under half trace to an unresolved V gene in checked studies; the others have no known cause. That table furnishes V, J and clone size, whereas the DNA furnished D and trimming. The sample has some 110,000 clones on record, roughly 80% of them singletons. Approximately 6.9% of the sample comes from the top ten.

Ends trimmed: V by 6 bases, J by 1 base; bases unmatched to a gene: 7. The CDR3 contains 15 residues, cysteine and phenylalanine counted. The CDR3 DNA has 45 bases and is translated from base 1. The germline V gene gives CDR1 as SGHTA and CDR2 as FQGNSA. The cohort consisted of some 730 healthy bone marrow donors. Cohort members were all nominally healthy when sampled, although unrecorded immune exposures were likely present. The donor tested CMV seropositive, placing the donor among the 250 to 350 seropositive members of the cohort. A peripheral blood sample was collected from each donor, and TCR beta sequencing was performed on peripheral blood mononuclear cells. The Qiagen DNeasy Blood Extraction Kit was used to extract genomic DNA from the blood cell samples. Details on this clone: Its specific antigen is unknown. Per-base quality was not reported, and no clone a single base away is much larger than it.

What was sequenced was PBMCs. This receptor chain uses TRBV7-2 and TRBJ1-1, and 8 junction bases match TRBD1. This TCR was sampled from a man aged 30 to 45 in good health and CMV-seropositive. The CDR3 reads as follows: CASRTPGTGNTEAFF. The DNA sequence is TGTGCCAGCAGAACTCCCGGGACAGGGAACACTGAAGCTTTCTTT.